These 6 T cell receptor beta chains share one sample of origin, sequenced in a study of T-cell reconstitution after alpha-beta-depleted transplantation in children. TCRbeta library preparation incorporated unique molecular identifiers. In TCRdb, the PCR reads were re-called with MiXCR into one record per CDR3 protein. The data contain 700,000 or so distinct CDR3 sequences, over 10% of them singletons. This specimen consisted of PBMCs, obtained before TCRalphabeta/CD19-depleted stem cell transplant. The origin of the receptors is a girl aged 2 to 10 with congenital amegakaryocytic thrombocytopenia, due to receive a stem cell transplant.

This chain uses TRBV12-3 or TRBV12-4 with TRBJ2-1; TRBD2 matches 9 bases. V gave up 7 bases and J gave up 6 bases; unmatched junction bases: 4. The CDR3 consists of 13 residues. The CDR3 DNA reads as TGTGCCAGCACCGGACTAGCGCGCAATGAGCAGTTCTTC. Protein product: CASTGLARNEQFF.

This chain links TRBV4-1 with TRBJ1-5; D ambiguous. The CDR3 loop spans 14 amino acids. V lost 1 base, J lost 6 bases, and 10 bases lay in between. Germline loops: CDR1 MGHRA, CDR2 YSYEKL. The CDR3 region has the DNA TGCGCCAGCAGCCAAGTGGAATTCAGTCAGCCCCAGCATTTT. Translating it yields CASSQVEFSQPQHF.

This clonotype has a handful of counts. J is TRBJ2-7 and V is TRBV7-2; D is unclear. V was shortened by 0 bases and J by 2 bases, with 14 bases between the two germline ends. The CDR3 loop spans 16 amino acids. Looked up from germline, CDR1 is SGHTA and CDR2 is FQGNSA. The CDR3 loop is CASSLAKGHLTYEQYF. CDR3 in DNA: TGTGCCAGCAGCTTAGCGAAGGGCCACTTAACCTACGAGCAGTACTTC. Together with reference TRBV7-2 and TRBJ2-7, the CDR3 gives the full variable domain: GAGVSQSPSNKVTEKGKDVELRCDPISGHTALYWYRQSLGQGLEFLIYFQGNSAPDKSGLPSDRFSAERTGGSVSTLTIQRTQQEDSAVYLCASSLAKGHLTYEQYFGPGTRLTVT.

This clonotype was seen a handful of times. The J gene is TRBJ2-1, the V gene TRBV20-1; D unclear. Germline V gene data show CDR1 as DFQATT and CDR2 as SNEGSKA (reference sequence). V was cut by 5 bases and J by 3 bases, with 11 bases left in between. The CDR3 loop spans 13 amino acids. The DNA for the CDR3 is TGCAGTGCTGGCCTGCGATACTACAATGAGCAGTTCTTC. This gives the protein CSAGLRYYNEQFF.

V is TRBV30 and J is TRBJ1-1; no reliable D call. Germline CDR1 reads GTSNPN; CDR2 reads SVGIG (reference sequence). This CDR3 comprises 15 residues. Deletions cut 3 bases from V and 0 bases from J, with 14 bases between. The CDR3 DNA follows: TGTGCCTGGAGAAATCCAGAGTACATGAACACTGAAGCTTTCTTT. It codes for CAWRNPEYMNTEAFF.

This clonotype was counted at least ten times. This chain joins TRBV6-1 and TRBJ2-5; D unclear. Germline values: CDR1 MNHNS, CDR2 SASEGT. Trimming took off 6 bases at V and 4 bases at J, with 18 bases between the two ends. The CDR3 consists of 15 residues. DNA for the CDR3: TGTGCCAGCAGACGTCAAAGGTTGGGCGGAGAGACCCAGTACTTC. Amino acid sequence: CASRRQRLGGETQYF.